This T cell receptor beta chain came from a study of blood T cell repertoires in COVID-19. CDR3 length: 11 amino acids. The V gene lost 8 bases and the J gene lost 7 bases, with 9 bases spanning the gap. Germline assignment: CDR1 MDHEN and CDR2 SYDVKM. Sequenced by immunoSEQ multiplex PCR; TCRdb stores in-frame clones only, minus some. The sample has 95,000 or so clones; around 90% are singletons. This clone appeared a few times. This chain joins TRBV28 and TRBJ1-5; D is undetermined. The source is a woman in her seventies with acute or convalescent COVID-19. The sample taken for sequencing was peripheral blood. The CDR3 here is CASQAYQPQHF. The CDR3 region has the DNA TGTGCCAGCCAGGCCTACCAGCCCCAGCATTTT.